These 32 T cell receptor beta chains were all obtained from the same sample, sequenced in a study of cytomegalovirus exposure and HLA in healthy donors (dated by TCRdb to about 2017). The library was built by means of the immunoSEQ multiplex PCR assay. For the multiplex PCR, a mixture combining 60 forward primers for TCR Vbeta segments and 13 reverse primers for TCR Jbeta segments was used. TCRdb limited this immuneACCESS table to in-frame rearrangements with V and J called. A share of clones is missing; checked studies link under half to unresolved V genes, and the rest is unexplained. The sample records around 110,000 clones, over 60% of which are singletons. About 8.1% of the sample belongs to the ten largest clones. Sequencing was carried out using PBMCs. The source is a woman aged 35 to 49 in good health and CMV-seropositive.

The gene calls are TRBV7-6 and TRBJ2-7; 11 bases align to TRBD2. Trimming cost V 5 bases and J 5 bases; bases outside gene matches: 5. The CDR3 runs 14 residues. CDR1 is SGHVS, CDR2 FNYEAQ, per germline. CDR3 amino acids: CASSIGTSGDEQYF. The CDR3 nucleotides read TGTGCCAGCAGCATAGGGACTAGCGGTGACGAGCAGTACTTC. The full variable domain, in which reference TRBV7-6 and TRBJ2-7 provide the parts outside the CDR3, is GAGVSQSPRYKVTKRGQDVALRCDPISGHVSLYWYRQALGQGPEFLTYFNYEAQQDKSGLPNDRFSAERPEGSISTLTIQRTEQRDSAMYRCASSIGTSGDEQYFGPGTRLTVT.

V is TRBV18 and J is TRBJ2-7; 11 nucleotides line up with TRBD1. V lost 3 bases to trimming and J lost 5 bases; unmatched junction nucleotides: 9. Germline CDR1 is KGHSH and CDR2 is LQKENI. The CDR3 length is 16 residues. In DNA, the CDR3 is TGTGCCAGCTCACCGACTCCGGGACAGGGGGACAACGAGCAGTACTTC. As protein: CASSPTPGQGDNEQYF.

The rearrangement joins TRBV27 to TRBJ1-5; D is perhaps TRBD1 (5 bases). Germline-derived CDR1 and CDR2 are MNHEY and SMNVEV (reference sequence). V was pared by 6 bases and J by 1 base, with 10 bases between. This CDR3 comprises 14 residues. This CDR3 reads CASSPTDSNQPQHF. The CDR3 bases are TGTGCCAGCAGCCCGACAGACAGCAATCAGCCCCAGCATTTT.

The chain carries TRBV12-5 and TRBJ2-7; 10 nucleotides agree with TRBD2. Germline assignment: CDR1 LGHNT and CDR2 FRNRAP. The CDR3 is 13 residues long. V lost 3 bases and J lost 7; bases outside the gene matches: 3. The CDR3 spells CASGFSGGWEQYF. DNA for the CDR3: TGTGCTAGTGGTTTTAGCGGGGGGTGGGAGCAGTACTTC.

The chain is built from TRBV2 and TRBJ1-1, with D hard to call. V gave up 7 bases and J gave up 0 bases, with 15 bases separating them. This CDR3 is built from 15 residues. The germline V gene has CDR1 SNHLY and CDR2 FYNNEI. This CDR3 is CASTPPMAMNTEAFF. CDR3 bases: TGTGCCAGCACCCCTCCGATGGCCATGAACACTGAAGCTTTCTTT.

This sequence joins TRBV5-1 and TRBJ2-5; no firm D call. Germline CDR1 SGHRS, CDR2 YFSETQ. This CDR3 contains 13 residues. Trimming removed 1 base from V and 1 base from J, with 5 bases in between. The CDR3 protein is CASSLYSQETQYF. In DNA, the CDR3 is TGCGCCAGCAGCTTGTACAGCCAAGAGACCCAGTACTTC.

CDR3 sequence reads: CASSEQRQWEKLFF. The CDR3 nucleotides read TGTGCCAGCAGTGAGCAGAGACAATGGGAAAAACTGTTTTTT. The chain is built from TRBV2 and TRBJ1-4; D gene unclear. Trimming left V 3 bases short and J 8 bases short, with 13 bases between. This CDR3 has 14 residues. Germline V lookup: CDR1 SNHLY, CDR2 FYNNEI.

This clone appeared a single time. The chain has TRBV7-8 and TRBJ2-7, with a possible D match to TRBD2 (6 bases). Per germline, CDR1 SGHVS and CDR2 FQNEAQ. This CDR3 is 14 amino acids long. Trimming shortened V by 5 bases and J by 3 bases, and 14 bases separated the two germline ends. The CDR3 nucleotides read TGTGCCAGCAGCGTTAGCGGAGTTCTCTACGAGCAGTACTTC. It encodes CASSVSGVLYEQYF.

The CDR3 coding sequence is TGTGCCAGCAGTCGGAGCGGGAGCCCCTACAATGAGCAGTTCTTC. Amino acids: CASSRSGSPYNEQFF. The rearrangement links TRBV6-5 to TRBJ2-1, with 8 positions matching TRBD2. The CDR3 length is 15 residues. V was clipped by 5 bases and J by 2 bases; unmatched bases: 5. Germline-derived CDR1 and CDR2 are MNHEY and SVGAGI.

The chain links TRBV30 to TRBJ2-7; 10 nucleotides align to TRBD1. Per the germline V gene, CDR1 is GTSNPN and CDR2 is SVGIG (reference sequence). The V gene end was trimmed by 2 bases and the J gene end by 6 bases; junction bases not matched to a gene: 13. CDR3 length equals 16 residues. The CDR3 is CAWSLPRQGALPEQYF. DNA for the CDR3: TGTGCCTGGAGTCTTCCCCGACAGGGGGCTTTACCCGAGCAGTACTTC. The whole variable domain, remainder taken from reference TRBV30 and TRBJ2-7, is SQTIHQWPATLVQPVGSPLSLECTVEGTSNPNLYWYRQAAGRGLQLLFYSVGIGQISSEVPQNLSASRPQDRQFILSSKKLLLSDSGFYLCAWSLPRQGALPEQYFGPGTRLTVT.

The chain uses TRBV27 and TRBJ1-6; D possibly corresponds to TRBD1 (6 bases). This CDR3 is built from 15 residues. Germline CDR1 MNHEY, CDR2 SMNVEV (reference sequence). The V end was cut by 6 bases, the J end by 6 bases, with 15 bases between. CDR3 sequence (DNA): TGTGCCAGCAGCCGACAGGTAGTTCCTAATTCACCCCTCCACTTT. This gives the protein CASSRQVVPNSPLHF.

This sequence joins TRBV11-3 and TRBJ1-4; D gene uncertain. CDR1 and CDR2 from the germline V gene are SGHNT and YENEEA. Between the trimmed V and J ends, which lost 3 bases and 13 bases, there was a span of 15 bases. The CDR3 runs to 13 residues. CDR3: CASSLGRGLRLFF. DNA for the CDR3: TGTGCCAGCAGCTTGGGGAGAGGTCTGAGACTGTTTTTT.

This chain connects TRBV5-1 to TRBJ2-7; 13 bases are a match to TRBD2. J lost 3 bases, V lost 1 base, and 7 bases had no gene match. The germline CDR1 and CDR2 sequences are SGHRS and YFSETQ. The CDR3 consists of 17 residues. CDR3 nucleotide sequence: TGCGCCAGCAGCTTGACACCGGGACTAGCGGGGATCTACGAGCAGTACTTC. This sequence encodes CASSLTPGLAGIYEQYF.

The gene calls are TRBV28 and TRBJ2-6; tentatively, D is TRBD2 (5 bases). Trimming removed 7 bases at V and 0 bases at J, with 10 bases between. CDR3 length equals 15 residues. The germline V gene has CDR1 MDHEN and CDR2 SYDVKM. The CDR3 bases are TGTGCCAGCAAACTAGATAGCTCTGGGGCCAACGTCCTGACTTTC. Translation: CASKLDSSGANVLTF.

V and J are TRBV18 and TRBJ2-7, with 9 positions matching TRBD2. The CDR3 is 15 residues long. CDR1 and CDR2 from the germline V gene are KGHSH and LQKENI. Trimming took 3 bases from V and 2 from J; bases not matched to a gene: 5. Here the CDR3 reads CASSPSASGAYEQYF. CDR3 nucleotide sequence: TGTGCCAGCTCACCCTCGGCTAGCGGGGCCTACGAGCAGTACTTC.

The chain combines TRBV30 with TRBJ1-6; 9 nucleotides line up with TRBD1. V lost 2 bases, J lost 8 bases, and 7 bases stayed unmatched. This CDR3 has 15 amino acids. Germline V gives CDR1 GTSNPN, CDR2 SVGIG (reference sequence). This CDR3 reads CAWSSMGQGDSPLHF. The CDR3, as DNA: TGTGCCTGGAGTAGCATGGGACAGGGTGATTCACCCCTCCACTTT.

Turning to this clone: Different DNA sequences within this sample yield the same CDR3. J is TRBJ1-3 and V is TRBV6-5; no clear D. The CDR3 has 14 residues. CDR1 MNHEY and CDR2 SVGAGI come from the germline V gene. V was clipped by 2 bases and J by 0 bases, with 5 bases between them. Here the CDR3 DNA reads TGTGCCAGCAGTTACCGGGGCTCTGGAAACACCATATATTTT. Its protein product is CASSYRGSGNTIYF.

The chain uses TRBV14 and TRBJ2-7, with D perhaps matching TRBD1 (6 bases). The ends were cut back, 5 bases at V and 0 bases at J, with 11 bases in the middle. Germline lookup yields CDR1 SGHDN and CDR2 FVKESK. CDR3 length equals 14 residues. The chain's CDR3 is CASSRGISSYEQYF. The DNA of the CDR3 is TGTGCCAGCAGCAGGGGGATTAGCTCCTACGAGCAGTACTTC.

The sample holds one count of this clone. J is TRBJ1-5 and V is TRBV27; 9 nucleotides line up with TRBD1. V lost 10 bases and J lost 7; bases outside the gene matches: 11. Germline V gene data show CDR1 as MNHEY and CDR2 as SMNVEV (reference sequence). This CDR3 region has 14 residues. CDR3 nucleotides: TGTGCCACCAACCCACAGGGGGCTGGGCAGCCCCAGCATTTT. Protein: CATNPQGAGQPQHF.

The sample holds a few counts of this clone. The chain combines TRBV6-5 with TRBJ2-1; 14 bases align to TRBD2. Germline CDR1 is MNHEY and CDR2 is SVGAGI. The CDR3 has 13 amino acids. V shed 10 bases and J 10 bases; nucleotides not matched to a gene: 6. CDR3 sequence (DNA): TGTGCCACCGGGACTAGCGGGGGTAGGGAGCAGTTCTTC. Its translation: CATGTSGGREQFF.

In its sample, this clone was seen a few times. The chain couples TRBV7-2 to TRBJ1-5, with D maybe TRBD1 (6 bases). V was shortened by 4 bases and J by 0 bases, with 16 bases between the two germline ends. The CDR3 loop spans 17 amino acids. Per the germline V gene, CDR1 is SGHTA and CDR2 is FQGNSA. CDR3 sequence: CASSSGGGYYSNQPQHF. The CDR3 DNA follows: TGTGCCAGCAGCTCCGGCGGGGGCTACTATAGCAATCAGCCCCAGCATTTT.

The table lists this clone with a few counts. This chain links TRBV27 with TRBJ2-6, with 11 bases matching TRBD1. The ends lost 5 bases at V and 0 bases at J; junction bases unmatched: 9. Germline V gene sequence: CDR1 MNHEY, CDR2 SMNVEV (reference sequence). CDR3 length: 19 residues. The CDR3 bases are TGTGCCAGCAGTGCCCGGACAGGGGGCGCTGGCTCTGGGGCCAACGTCCTGACTTTC. It encodes CASSARTGGAGSGANVLTF.

The chain recombines TRBV28 with TRBJ2-5; D possibly corresponds to TRBD1 (5 bases). The DNA end lines up better with TRBJ2-7; the J call may be wrong. The CDR3 extends over 13 amino acids. CDR1 and CDR2 from the germline V gene are MDHEN and SYDVKM. The CDR3 protein is CASREGVVREQYF. The CDR3 DNA follows: TGTGCCAGCAGAGAAGGGGTAGTGCGCGAGCAGTACTTC.

This clone was recorded a few times. This chain links TRBV5-5 with TRBJ1-1; D unclear. The CDR3 totals 14 residues. CDR1 and CDR2 from the germline V gene are SGHKS and YYEKEE (reference sequence). The V end lost 3 bases, the J end lost 0 bases, and 9 bases lay between the germline ends. CDR3 coding DNA: TGTGCCAGCAGCTCGGCCACAGTGAACACTGAAGCTTTCTTT. This encodes CASSSATVNTEAFF.

This clone was picked up a small number of times. This chain uses TRBV7-8 with TRBJ1-3; D is ambiguous. There are 14 residues in the CDR3. The germline V gene encodes CDR1 SGHVS and CDR2 FQNEAQ. V was cut by 4 bases and J by 0 bases, with 7 bases left in between. In DNA form, the CDR3 reads TGTGCCAGCAGCTCCGGTGACTCTGGAAACACCATATATTTT. Amino acid sequence: CASSSGDSGNTIYF.

The CDR3 protein is CASSRTDSNQPQHF. CDR3 in DNA: TGTGCCAGCTCGCGGACAGATAGCAATCAGCCCCAGCATTTT. The chain uses TRBV18 and TRBJ1-5, with TRBD1 as a possible D gene (6 bases). This CDR3 has 14 residues. V lost 6 bases and J lost 0, with 9 bases in between. Germline CDR1 is KGHSH and CDR2 is LQKENI. Looking up the rest from reference TRBV18 and TRBJ1-5 gives the full variable domain: NAGVMQNPRHLVRRRGQEARLRCSPMKGHSHVYWYRQLPEEGLKFMVYLQKENIIDESGMPKERFSAEFPKEGPSILRIQQVVRGDSAAYFCASSRTDSNQPQHFGDGTRLSIL.

V usage is TRBV19 and J usage is TRBJ2-5; possibly TRBD2 for D (7 bases). Germline V CDR1 and CDR2: LNHDA, SQIVND (reference sequence). The CDR3 is made up of 15 amino acids. Trimming removed 5 bases at V and 0 bases at J, with 13 bases between. The CDR3 loop reads CASSLGGQYQETQYF. CDR3 DNA sequence: TGTGCCAGTAGTTTGGGGGGGCAGTACCAAGAGACCCAGTACTTC.

Regarding this clone: The CDR3 carries no conserved terminal phenylalanine or tryptophan, so it likely arises from a read error. V gene TRBV6-1 combines with J gene TRBJ1-1, with D maybe TRBD1 (6 bases). CDR1 is MNHNS and CDR2 is SASEGT in the germline V gene. Between the trimmed V and J ends, which lost 6 bases and 10 bases, there was a span of 9 bases. The CDR3 totals 10 residues. The CDR3 region is CASRDRLAFL. As DNA, the CDR3 is TGTGCCAGCAGAGACAGGTTAGCTTTCCTT.

A few counts support this clone. This sequence joins TRBV5-1 and TRBJ2-7, with 7 bases matching TRBD1. This CDR3 has 15 residues. V trimming: 0 bases; J trimming: 2 bases; junction bases outside the gene matches: 5. CDR1 is SGHRS and CDR2 is YFSETQ in the germline V gene. CDR3 residues: CASSLGGTEAYEQYF. Here the CDR3 DNA reads TGCGCCAGCAGCTTGGGAGGGACAGAAGCCTACGAGCAGTACTTC.

V and J are TRBV5-1 and TRBJ2-7; a weak D match, TRBD1 (6 bases). V lost 0 bases and J 3 bases, leaving 7 bases between the germline ends. Germline loops: CDR1 SGHRS, CDR2 YFSETQ. The CDR3 is 13 residues long. This CDR3 reads CASSLDRDYEQYF. The CDR3, as DNA: TGCGCCAGCAGCTTGGACAGGGACTACGAGCAGTACTTC.

The V and J genes are TRBV19 and TRBJ2-2; a weak D match, TRBD2 (5 bases). The CDR3 consists of 14 residues. CDR1 and CDR2 (germline): LNHDA, SQIVND (reference sequence). The V gene lost 7 bases and the J gene lost 4 bases, with 13 bases spanning the gap. The CDR3 is CASTAGWGTGELFF. In DNA form, the CDR3 reads TGTGCCAGTACCGCGGGCTGGGGCACCGGGGAGCTGTTTTTT.

The chain carries TRBV18 and TRBJ1-4, with D possibly matching TRBD1 (5 bases). The CDR3 is 14 residues long. CDR1 is KGHSH and CDR2 is LQKENI in the germline V gene. The ends were cut back, 6 bases at V and 3 bases at J, with 11 bases in the middle. The CDR3 DNA follows: TGTGCCAGCTCTGCCCGGGGGTCTAATGAAAAACTGTTTTTT. It encodes CASSARGSNEKLFF.